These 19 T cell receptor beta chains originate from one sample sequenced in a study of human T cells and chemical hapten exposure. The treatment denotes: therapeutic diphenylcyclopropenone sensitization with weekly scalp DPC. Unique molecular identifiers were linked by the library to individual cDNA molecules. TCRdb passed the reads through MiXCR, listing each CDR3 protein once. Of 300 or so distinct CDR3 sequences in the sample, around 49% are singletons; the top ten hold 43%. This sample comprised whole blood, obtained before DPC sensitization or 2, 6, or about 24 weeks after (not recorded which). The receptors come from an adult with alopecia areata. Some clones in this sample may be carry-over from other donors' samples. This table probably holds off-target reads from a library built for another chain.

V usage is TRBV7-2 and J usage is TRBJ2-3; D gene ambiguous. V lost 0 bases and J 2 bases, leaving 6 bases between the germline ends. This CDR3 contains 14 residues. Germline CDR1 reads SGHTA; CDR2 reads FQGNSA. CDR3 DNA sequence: TGTGCCAGCAGCTTAGCTGCCAACACAGATACGCAGTATTTT. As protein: CASSLAANTDTQYF.

CDR3 in amino acids: CASSLEVLGRYNEQFF. CDR3 coding DNA: TGTGCCAGCAGCTTGGAAGTCCTCGGACGATACAATGAGCAGTTCTTC. The chain links TRBV5-6 to TRBJ2-1; D uncertain. The CDR3 totals 16 residues. The V gene lost 0 bases and the J gene lost 4 bases, with 14 bases spanning the gap. Per germline, CDR1 SGHDT and CDR2 YYEEEE.

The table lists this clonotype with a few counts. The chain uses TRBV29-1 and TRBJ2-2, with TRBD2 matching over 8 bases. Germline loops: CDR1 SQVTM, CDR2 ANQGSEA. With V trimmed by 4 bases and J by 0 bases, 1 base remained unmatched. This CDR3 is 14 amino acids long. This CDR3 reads CSVGSGTNTGELFF. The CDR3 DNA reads TGCAGCGTTGGTAGCGGGACGAACACCGGGGAGCTGTTTTTT.

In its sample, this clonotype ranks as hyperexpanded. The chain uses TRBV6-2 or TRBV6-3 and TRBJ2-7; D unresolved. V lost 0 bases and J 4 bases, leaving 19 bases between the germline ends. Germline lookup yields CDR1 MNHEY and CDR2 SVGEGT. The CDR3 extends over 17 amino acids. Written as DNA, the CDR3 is TGTGCCAGCAGTTACTCCGCAACCTTGGCGGCGGTTTACGAGCAGTACTTC. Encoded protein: CASSYSATLAAVYEQYF.

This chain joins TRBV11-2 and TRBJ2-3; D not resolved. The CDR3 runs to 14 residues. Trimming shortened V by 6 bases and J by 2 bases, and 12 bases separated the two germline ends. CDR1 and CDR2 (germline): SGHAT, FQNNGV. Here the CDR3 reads CASRSNFSTDTQYF. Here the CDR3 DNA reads TGTGCCAGCAGGTCCAATTTTTCCACAGATACGCAGTATTTT.

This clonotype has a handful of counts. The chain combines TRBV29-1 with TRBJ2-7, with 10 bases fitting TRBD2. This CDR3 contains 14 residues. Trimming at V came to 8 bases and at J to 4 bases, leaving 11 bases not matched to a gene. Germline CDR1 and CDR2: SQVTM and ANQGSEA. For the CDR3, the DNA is TGCAGCACCGGGCTAGCGGGAGTTTCTTACGAGCAGTACTTC. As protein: CSTGLAGVSYEQYF.

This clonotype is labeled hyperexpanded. Written as DNA, the CDR3 is TGTGCCAGTAGTACCCTGGAGGGTTTACGCTACGAGCAGTACTTC. Its protein product is CASSTLEGLRYEQYF. This chain joins TRBV19 and TRBJ2-7, with D perhaps TRBD2 (6 bases). CDR3 length: 15 residues. Germline CDR1 and CDR2: LNHDA and SQIVND (reference sequence). V lost 4 bases and J lost 3, with 16 bases in between. Looking up the rest from reference TRBV19 and TRBJ2-7 gives the full variable domain: DGGITQSPKYLFRKEGQNVTLSCEQNLNHDAMYWYRQDPGQGLRLIYYSQIVNDFQKGDIAEGYSVSREKKESFPLTVTSAQKNPTAFYLCASSTLEGLRYEQYFGPGTRLTVT.

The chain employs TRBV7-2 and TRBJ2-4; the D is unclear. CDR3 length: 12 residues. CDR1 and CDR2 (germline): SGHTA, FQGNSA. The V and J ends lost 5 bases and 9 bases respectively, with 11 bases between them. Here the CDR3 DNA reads TGTGCCAGCAGCCCCTCCGAAAGCATTCAGTACTTC. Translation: CASSPSESIQYF.

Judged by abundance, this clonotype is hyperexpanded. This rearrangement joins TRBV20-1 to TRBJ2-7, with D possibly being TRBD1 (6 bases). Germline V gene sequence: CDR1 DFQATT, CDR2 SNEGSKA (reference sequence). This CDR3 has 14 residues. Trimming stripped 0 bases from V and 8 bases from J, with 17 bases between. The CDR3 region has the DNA TGCAGTGCTAGAGAGTACAGGGACCTACGCAAGCAGTACTTC. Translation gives CSAREYRDLRKQYF.

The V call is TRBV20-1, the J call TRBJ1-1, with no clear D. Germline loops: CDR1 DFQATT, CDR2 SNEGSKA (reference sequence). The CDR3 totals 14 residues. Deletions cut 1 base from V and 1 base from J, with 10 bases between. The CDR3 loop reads CSARVAVTNTEAFF. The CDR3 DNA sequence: TGCAGTGCTAGAGTGGCAGTCACGAACACTGAAGCTTTCTTT.

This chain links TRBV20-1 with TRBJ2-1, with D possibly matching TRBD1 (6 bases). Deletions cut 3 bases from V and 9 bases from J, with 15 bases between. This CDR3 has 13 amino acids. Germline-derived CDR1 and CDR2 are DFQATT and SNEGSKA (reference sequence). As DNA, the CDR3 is TGCAGTGCTAGTAGGACAGAGTCGGCTGAGCAGTTCTTC. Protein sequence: CSASRTESAEQFF.

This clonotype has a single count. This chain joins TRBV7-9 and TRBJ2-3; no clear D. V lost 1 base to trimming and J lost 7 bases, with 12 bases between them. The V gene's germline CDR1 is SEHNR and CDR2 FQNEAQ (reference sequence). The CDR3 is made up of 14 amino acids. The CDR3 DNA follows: TGTGCCAGCAGCTTAGAAAAAAGCTCGTATACGCAGTATTTT. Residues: CASSLEKSSYTQYF.

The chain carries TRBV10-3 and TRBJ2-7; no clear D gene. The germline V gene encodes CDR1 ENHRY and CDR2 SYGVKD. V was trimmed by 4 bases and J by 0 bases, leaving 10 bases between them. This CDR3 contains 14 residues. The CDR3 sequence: CAISATTYSYEQYF. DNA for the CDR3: TGTGCCATCAGTGCTACAACCTACTCCTACGAGCAGTACTTC.

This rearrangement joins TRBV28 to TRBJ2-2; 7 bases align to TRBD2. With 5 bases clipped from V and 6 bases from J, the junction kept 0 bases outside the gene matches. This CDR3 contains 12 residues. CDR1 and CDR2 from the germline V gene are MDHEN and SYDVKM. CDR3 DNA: TGTGCCAGCAGTGGACTAGCCGGGGAGCTGTTTTTT. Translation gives CASSGLAGELFF.

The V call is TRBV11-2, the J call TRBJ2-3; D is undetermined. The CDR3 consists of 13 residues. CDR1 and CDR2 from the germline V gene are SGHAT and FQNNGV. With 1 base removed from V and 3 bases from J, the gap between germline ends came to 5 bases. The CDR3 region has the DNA TGTGCCAGCAGCTTAGCGGTGACAGATACGCAGTATTTT. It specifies CASSLAVTDTQYF.

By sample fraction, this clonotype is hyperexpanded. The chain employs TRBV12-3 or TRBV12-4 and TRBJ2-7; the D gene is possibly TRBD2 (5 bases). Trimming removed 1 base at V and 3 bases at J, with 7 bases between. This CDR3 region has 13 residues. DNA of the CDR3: TGTGCCAGCAGTTTAGGGGGAGACTACGAGCAGTACTTC. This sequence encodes CASSLGGDYEQYF.

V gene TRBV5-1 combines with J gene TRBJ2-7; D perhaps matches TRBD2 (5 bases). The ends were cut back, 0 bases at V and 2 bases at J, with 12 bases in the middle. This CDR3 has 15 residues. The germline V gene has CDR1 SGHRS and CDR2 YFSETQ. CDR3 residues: CASSLALTGAYEQYF. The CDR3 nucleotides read TGCGCCAGCAGCTTGGCTCTAACCGGGGCCTACGAGCAGTACTTC.

CDR3 protein: CASSLDLGTQTYEQYF. In DNA form, the CDR3 reads TGTGCCAGCAGCTTAGATTTGGGGACGCAGACCTACGAGCAGTACTTC. The V and J genes are TRBV11-2 and TRBJ2-7; D might be TRBD1 or TRBD2, each matching 5 bases. V lost 0 bases and J 2 bases, leaving 14 bases between the germline ends. CDR1 and CDR2 from the germline V gene are SGHAT and FQNNGV. The CDR3 runs 16 residues.

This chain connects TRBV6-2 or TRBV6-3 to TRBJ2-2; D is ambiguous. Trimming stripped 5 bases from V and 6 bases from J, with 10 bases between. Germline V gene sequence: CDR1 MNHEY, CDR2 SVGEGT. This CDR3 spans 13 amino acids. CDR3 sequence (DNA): TGTGCCAGCAGTGGGAACTACGCCGGGGAGCTGTTTTTT. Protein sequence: CASSGNYAGELFF.